Shown below are 17 T cell receptor beta chains from a single sample sequenced in a study of OX40 agonist ivuxolimab in advanced cancers. Profiled with immunoSEQ multiplex PCR; TCRdb holds only in-frame clones, not every one. The sample has 100,000 or so clones; around 95% are singletons. The starting material was CD4+ or CD8+ T cells sorted from blood, obtained in a trial of the OX40 agonist ivuxolimab. All receptors derive from an adult with an advanced solid tumor such as melanoma, head and neck, liver or kidney cancer.

As DNA, the CDR3 is TGTGCCAGCAGCTTGGTGGGGGGATTTAACGAGCAGTACTTC. This codes for CASSLVGGFNEQYF. J is TRBJ2-7 and V is TRBV5-6; a possible D gene is TRBD2 (6 bases). Germline loops: CDR1 SGHDT, CDR2 YYEEEE. Trimming cost V 0 bases and J 5 bases, with 12 bases left between them. The length of the CDR3 is 14 residues.

This rearrangement joins TRBV4-3 to TRBJ2-3; D remains ambiguous. The CDR3 has 14 residues. Germline V gene lookup returns CDR1 LGHNA and CDR2 YSLEER. V lost 1 base to trimming and J lost 2 bases, with 7 bases between them. The CDR3 is CASSQGLATDTQYF. The CDR3 DNA is TGCGCCAGCAGCCAAGGCCTTGCCACAGATACGCAGTATTTT.

The CDR3 bases are TGTGCCAGCCGGGACGCTTATTCCTACGAGCAGTACTTC. It codes for CASRDAYSYEQYF. The chain uses TRBV7-9 and TRBJ2-7; D could derive from TRBD1 or TRBD2 (5 bases each). CDR1 and CDR2 (germline): SEHNR, FQNEAQ (reference sequence). The length of the CDR3 is 13 residues. The V end lost 8 bases, the J end lost 1 base, and 12 bases lay between the germline ends. The full variable domain, rest sourced from reference TRBV7-9 and TRBJ2-7, is DTGVSQNPRHKITKRGQNVTFRCDPISEHNRLYWYRQTLGQGPEFLTYFQNEAQLEKSRLLSDRFSAERPKGSFSTLEIQRTEQGDSAMYLCASRDAYSYEQYFGPGTRLTVT.

In this sample, this clone turned up once. The chain employs TRBV5-1 and TRBJ2-1, with 10 bases aligning to TRBD2. J gave up 2 bases and V 1 base, and 3 bases lay outside the gene matches. There are 16 residues in the CDR3. Germline values: CDR1 SGHRS, CDR2 YFSETQ. The CDR3 nucleotides are TGCGCCAGCAGCTTGCCTCTAGCGGGGGCCTACAATGAGCAGTTCTTC. Protein product: CASSLPLAGAYNEQFF.

The chain joins TRBV6-5 to TRBJ2-7, with D unclear. Trimming pared 0 bases from V and 4 bases from J, leaving 7 bases between. The CDR3 is made up of 13 amino acids. Per germline, CDR1 MNHEY and CDR2 SVGAGI. The CDR3 here is CASSYSSYYEQYF. CDR3 coding DNA: TGTGCCAGCAGTTACTCATCGTATTACGAGCAGTACTTC.

The chain links TRBV28 to TRBJ2-1; maybe TRBD2 (6 bases). The CDR3 is 15 residues long. Germline-derived CDR1 and CDR2 are MDHEN and SYDVKM. V was cut by 6 bases and J by 4 bases, with 16 bases left in between. CDR3 sequence: CASRPGRQGYNEQFF. As DNA, the CDR3 is TGTGCCAGCAGGCCAGGGAGGCAAGGTTACAATGAGCAGTTCTTC.

The rearrangement uses TRBV27 and TRBJ1-2, with D possibly TRBD1 on 5 matching bases. This CDR3 is built from 16 residues. Germline V lookup: CDR1 MNHEY, CDR2 SMNVEV (reference sequence). The ends were cut back, 0 bases at V and 3 bases at J, with 14 bases in the middle. The CDR3 DNA is TGTGCCAGCAGTTTATCAAGCTTCCCCAGGGACTATGGCTACACCTTC. As protein: CASSLSSFPRDYGYTF.

The rearrangement uses TRBV5-4 and TRBJ2-6, with 7 bases aligning to TRBD2. CDR3 length equals 17 residues. V was pared by 4 bases and J by 0 bases, with 7 bases of the junction left unmatched. Germline values: CDR1 SGHNT, CDR2 YYREEE (reference sequence). This CDR3 is CASSTLAGHSGANVLTF. Written as DNA, the CDR3 is TGTGCCAGCAGCACTTTAGCGGGCCACTCTGGGGCCAACGTCCTGACTTTC.

The chain carries TRBV9 and TRBJ1-2; D perhaps matches TRBD1 (5 bases). Trimming took 0 bases from V and 2 from J, leaving 8 bases between them. Germline lookup yields CDR1 SGDLS and CDR2 YYNGEE. The CDR3 runs to 14 residues. The CDR3 bases are TGTGCCAGCAGCGTAGGGGGCCAAAACTATGGCTACACCTTC. Translating gives CASSVGGQNYGYTF. Using reference TRBV9 and TRBJ1-2 for the parts outside the CDR3, the full variable domain is DSGVTQTPKHLITATGQRVTLRCSPRSGDLSVYWYQQSLDQGLQFLIQYYNGEERAKGNILERFSAQQFPDLHSELNLSSLELGDSALYFCASSVGGQNYGYTFGSGTRLTVV.

The genes are TRBV9 and TRBJ2-3; TRBD1 matches at 7 bases. V lost 4 bases to trimming and J lost 0 bases; unmatched junction nucleotides: 11. CDR1 is SGDLS and CDR2 is YYNGEE in the germline V gene. The CDR3 has 17 amino acids. The CDR3 sequence is CASSNPFRDSSTDTQYF. In DNA, the CDR3 is TGTGCCAGCAGCAACCCCTTCCGGGACAGCAGCACAGATACGCAGTATTTT.

This chain joins TRBV19 and TRBJ2-3, with 10 bases identical to TRBD2. CDR1 and CDR2 from the germline V gene are LNHDA and SQIVND (reference sequence). The CDR3 loop spans 15 amino acids. V shed 5 bases and J 3 bases; nucleotides not matched to a gene: 5. CDR3 loop: CASSAVAGGTDTQYF. The CDR3 DNA reads TGTGCCAGTAGTGCAGTAGCGGGAGGAACAGATACGCAGTATTTT.

The chain combines TRBV27 with TRBJ2-5, with D unresolved. Trimming took 4 bases from V and 0 from J, leaving 6 bases between them. Germline V CDR1 and CDR2: MNHEY, SMNVEV (reference sequence). This CDR3 region has 13 residues. CDR3 residues: CASSYQYQETQYF. Written as DNA, the CDR3 is TGTGCCAGCAGTTATCAGTACCAAGAGACCCAGTACTTC.

V and J are TRBV12-5 and TRBJ1-6; possibly TRBD1 for D (5 bases). Germline lookup yields CDR1 LGHNT and CDR2 FRNRAP. This CDR3 is 19 amino acids long. Trimming shortened V by 0 bases and J by 0 bases, and 15 bases separated the two germline ends. CDR3: CASGLVPVTASSYNSPLHF. CDR3 DNA sequence: TGTGCTAGTGGTTTGGTACCGGTGACAGCTAGCTCCTATAATTCACCCCTCCACTTT.

The rearrangement uses TRBV27 and TRBJ2-3; no definite D call. This CDR3 contains 15 residues. Germline V gives CDR1 MNHEY, CDR2 SMNVEV (reference sequence). With 5 bases removed from V and 0 bases from J, the gap between germline ends came to 12 bases. CDR3 loop: CASSLLLTSTDTQYF. CDR3 nucleotides: TGTGCCAGCAGTCTACTGCTAACTAGCACAGATACGCAGTATTTT.

V is TRBV28 and J is TRBJ2-4; 10 bases are shared with TRBD2. Trimming at V came to 6 bases and at J to 3 bases, leaving 11 bases not matched to a gene. Germline V gene lookup returns CDR1 MDHEN and CDR2 SYDVKM. The length of the CDR3 is 17 residues. This CDR3 reads CASSLGLGLADKNIQYF. The DNA for the CDR3 is TGTGCCAGCAGCTTAGGGCTCGGACTAGCGGACAAAAACATTCAGTACTTC.

The CDR3 protein is CASSHRGLSYNEQFF. The DNA for the CDR3 is TGTGCCAGTAGTCACCGGGGTTTGTCCTACAATGAGCAGTTCTTC. The chain couples TRBV19 to TRBJ2-1; D possibly corresponds to TRBD2 (5 bases). CDR1 is LNHDA, CDR2 SQIVND, per germline (reference sequence). Trimming removed 5 bases at V and 1 base at J, with 12 bases between. The CDR3 covers 15 residues.

The J gene is TRBJ1-2, the V gene TRBV19; unclear D gene. Germline-derived CDR1 and CDR2 are LNHDA and SQIVND (reference sequence). Trimming took 3 bases from V and 5 from J, leaving 7 bases between them. The CDR3 has 12 amino acids. Here the CDR3 DNA reads TGTGCCAGTAGTATGGGCCAGTATGGCTACACCTTC. It yields the protein CASSMGQYGYTF. Looking up the rest from reference TRBV19 and TRBJ1-2 gives the full variable domain: DGGITQSPKYLFRKEGQNVTLSCEQNLNHDAMYWYRQDPGQGLRLIYYSQIVNDFQKGDIAEGYSVSREKKESFPLTVTSAQKNPTAFYLCASSMGQYGYTFGSGTRLTVV.